The clone carrying this T cell receptor beta chain was counted once. This entry belongs to a study of T cell clonotyping in hematopoietic cell transplantation. V lost 0 bases, J lost 5 bases, and 6 bases lay in between. In germline, CDR1 is SGHRS, CDR2 YFSETQ. The CDR3 is 13 amino acids. The protocol was immunoSEQ multiplex PCR, while the TCRdb copy is restricted to in-frame clones and leaves out a portion. The sample includes 6,100 or so clones, 65% to 70% seen only once; the top ten take about 30%. The J gene is TRBJ2-1, the V gene TRBV5-1; D gene ambiguous. Specimen: PBMCs, collected 180 days after allogeneic stem cell transplant. This TCR came from a male patient aged 50 to 59 who had an allogeneic stem cell transplant from an unrelated donor, so the T cells may come from the graft donor. Some clones in this sample may be carry-over from other donors' samples. CDR3 sequence reads: CASSLGDNNEQFF. DNA for the CDR3: TGCGCCAGCAGCTTGGGTGACAACAATGAGCAGTTCTTC.